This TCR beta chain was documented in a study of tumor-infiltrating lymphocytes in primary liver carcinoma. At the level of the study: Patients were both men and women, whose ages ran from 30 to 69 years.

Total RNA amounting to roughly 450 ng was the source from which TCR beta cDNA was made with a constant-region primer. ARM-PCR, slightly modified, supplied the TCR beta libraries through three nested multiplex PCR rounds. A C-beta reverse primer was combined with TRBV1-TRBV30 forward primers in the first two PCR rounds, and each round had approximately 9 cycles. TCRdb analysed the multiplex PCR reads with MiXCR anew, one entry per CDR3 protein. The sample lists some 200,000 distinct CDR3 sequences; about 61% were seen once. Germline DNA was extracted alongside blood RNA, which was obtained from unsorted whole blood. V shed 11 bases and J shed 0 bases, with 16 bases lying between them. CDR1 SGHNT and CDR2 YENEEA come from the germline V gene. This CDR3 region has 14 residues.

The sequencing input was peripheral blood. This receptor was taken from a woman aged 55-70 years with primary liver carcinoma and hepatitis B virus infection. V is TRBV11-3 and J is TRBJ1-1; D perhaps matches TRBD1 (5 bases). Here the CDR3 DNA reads TGTGCCGACAGCTTCGATCCGATGAACACTGAAGCTTTCTTT. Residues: CADSFDPMNTEAFF.